The 21 T cell receptor beta chains given below trace back to one sample, sequenced in a study of blood T cells in healthy people across ages. The use of a sample-barcoded 5' primer and a J-beta primer mix characterized a second PCR of about 7 to 12 cycles. TCRdb reprocessed the 5' RACE reads with MiXCR, giving one entry per CDR3 protein. The sample has 730,000 or so distinct CDR3 sequences; around 41% are singletons. The sequenced sample consisted of blood. The receptors here all came from a man older than 75 in good health.

The V call is TRBV7-9, the J call TRBJ1-2; weak D call: TRBD1 (5 bases). With 6 bases removed from V and 1 base from J, the gap between germline ends came to 30 bases. Germline CDR1 SEHNR, CDR2 FQNEAQ (reference sequence). CDR3 length equals 20 residues. The chain's CDR3 is CASRGEHINPAPQINYGYTF. The CDR3 DNA sequence: TGTGCCAGCAGAGGGGAGCACATAAATCCGGCGCCCCAAATTAACTATGGCTACACCTTC. The variable domain in full, with the rest retrieved from reference TRBV7-9 and TRBJ1-2, is DTGVSQNPRHKITKRGQNVTFRCDPISEHNRLYWYRQTLGQGPEFLTYFQNEAQLEKSRLLSDRFSAERPKGSFSTLEIQRTEQGDSAMYLCASRGEHINPAPQINYGYTFGSGTRLTVV.

The chain couples TRBV4-3 to TRBJ2-3, with 8 bases that match TRBD1. Germline V lookup: CDR1 LGHNA, CDR2 YSLEER. The CDR3 loop spans 14 amino acids. J gave up 10 bases and V 4 bases, and 10 bases lay outside the gene matches. In DNA, the CDR3 is TGCGCCAGCAGCCCCGGACAGGGTGTCGATTCGCAGTATTTT. Protein sequence: CASSPGQGVDSQYF.

This clonotype was seen more than once but under ten times. V and J are TRBV20-1 and TRBJ2-1; D is ambiguous. The V end lost 1 base, the J end lost 10 bases, and 14 bases lay between the germline ends. CDR3 length: 13 amino acids. The germline gives CDR1 DFQATT, CDR2 SNEGSKA (reference sequence). The CDR3 region is CSARALKMTEQFF. CDR3 in DNA: TGCAGTGCTAGAGCTCTAAAGATGACGGAGCAGTTCTTC.

This clonotype was counted at least ten times. The genes are TRBV7-2 and TRBJ2-7; 7 nucleotides match TRBD1. The J segment lost 3 bases and the V segment lost 5 bases, leaving 10 bases of the junction unmatched. Germline CDR1 is SGHTA and CDR2 is FQGNSA. The length of the CDR3 is 15 residues. CDR3 in amino acids: CASSTSTGTYYEQYF. The CDR3 nucleotides read TGTGCCAGCAGCACATCGACAGGGACCTACTACGAGCAGTACTTC.

This clonotype was counted many times. For the CDR3, the DNA is TGTGCCACCAGGGATACTAGCGGGAGCAGGGAGTCCGGGGAGCTGTTTTTT. It yields the protein CATRDTSGSRESGELFF. The V call is TRBV15, the J call TRBJ2-2; 11 positions match TRBD2. CDR3 length: 17 amino acids. Germline V gene data show CDR1 as LNHNV and CDR2 as YYDKDF (reference sequence). J was trimmed by 6 bases and V by 6 bases; bases with no gene match: 12.

The chain uses TRBV4-2 and TRBJ2-2; 12 bases agree with TRBD1. The CDR3 covers 16 residues. In germline, CDR1 is LGHNA, CDR2 YNFKEQ. V lost 0 bases to trimming and J lost 7 bases; unmatched junction nucleotides: 3. Here the CDR3 DNA reads TGTGCCAGCAGCCAAGAGGGACAGGGGGCGGGCGGGGAGCTGTTTTTT. Its translation: CASSQEGQGAGGELFF.

V usage is TRBV20-1 and J usage is TRBJ1-5; D unresolved. Germline V lookup: CDR1 DFQATT, CDR2 SNEGSKA (reference sequence). The germline V and J ends were trimmed by 5 bases and 3 bases, with 11 bases remaining between them. The CDR3 sequence is 13 residues long. Here the CDR3 reads CSAEEGNNQPQHF. CDR3 bases: TGCAGTGCTGAGGAGGGTAACAATCAGCCCCAGCATTTT.

This clonotype was detected only a few times. This chain uses TRBV12-3 or TRBV12-4 with TRBJ2-3; D is unclear. The CDR3 runs to 12 residues. Trimming took 4 bases from V and 4 from J, leaving 6 bases between them. CDR3 sequence: CASSYNADTQYF. The CDR3 bases are TGTGCCAGCAGTTATAACGCAGATACGCAGTATTTT.

J is TRBJ2-7 and V is TRBV7-9, with a tentative D call TRBD2 (5 bases). The V end lost 1 base, the J end lost 0 bases, and 10 bases lay between the germline ends. Germline CDR1 and CDR2: SEHNR and FQNEAQ (reference sequence). This CDR3 has 15 amino acids. In DNA, the CDR3 is TGTGCCAGCAGCTTAGTGGGCGGGTACTCCTACGAGCAGTACTTC. It yields the protein CASSLVGGYSYEQYF.

V and J are TRBV20-1 and TRBJ2-7, with D perhaps TRBD1 (5 bases). Germline assignment: CDR1 DFQATT and CDR2 SNEGSKA (reference sequence). The CDR3 is 14 amino acids. The ends were cut back, 8 bases at V and 0 bases at J, with 17 bases in the middle. The CDR3 region is CSQRPQGDSYEQYF. The CDR3 DNA reads as TGCAGTCAAAGGCCCCAAGGGGACTCCTACGAGCAGTACTTC.

Details on this clonotype: This may stem from a read error, because a much larger clone lies one nucleotide away. The chain carries TRBV12-3 or TRBV12-4 and TRBJ2-5; D may correspond to TRBD1 or TRBD2 (6 bases each). V lost 5 bases, J lost 4 bases, and 14 bases lay in between. This CDR3 contains 14 residues. CDR3 region: CASSVWGAPETQYF. CDR3 nucleotides: TGTGCCAGCAGTGTATGGGGGGCTCCAGAGACCCAGTACTTC.

The chain couples TRBV6-5 to TRBJ2-1; 10 nucleotides match TRBD1. The CDR3 covers 15 residues. V shed 2 bases and J 6 bases; nucleotides not matched to a gene: 4. Per germline, CDR1 MNHEY and CDR2 SVGAGI. The CDR3 DNA is TGTGCCAGCAGTTACCAGGACAGGGGGATCAATGAGCAGTTCTTC. It encodes CASSYQDRGINEQFF.

This clonotype was detected ten times or more. The CDR3: CSVWTDRGIGTGELFF. As DNA, the CDR3 is TGCAGCGTCTGGACAGACAGGGGGATCGGGACCGGGGAGCTGTTTTTT. The chain is built from TRBV29-1 and TRBJ2-2; 9 nucleotides agree with TRBD1. J lost 5 bases, V lost 6 bases, and 13 bases had no gene match. The CDR3 is made up of 16 amino acids. Germline lookup yields CDR1 SQVTM and CDR2 ANQGSEA.

The chain links TRBV7-2 to TRBJ2-4; 7 bases match TRBD2. CDR3 length: 16 residues. Trimming removed 5 bases from V and 5 bases from J; junction bases left unmatched: 12. Germline assignment: CDR1 SGHTA and CDR2 FQGNSA. Here the CDR3 reads CASSPYAGRGENIQYF. The CDR3 region has the DNA TGTGCCAGCAGCCCATACGCAGGGAGGGGAGAAAACATTCAGTACTTC.

The sample holds many counts of this clonotype. The chain employs TRBV20-1 and TRBJ2-3; D remains ambiguous. The CDR3 length is 15 residues. Trimming left V 6 bases short and J 4 bases short, with 20 bases between. Germline V gene sequence: CDR1 DFQATT, CDR2 SNEGSKA (reference sequence). In nucleotides, the CDR3 is TGCAGTGCCGCGTGGCGAGGCCCCTCCCCAGATACGCAGTATTTT. This codes for CSAAWRGPSPDTQYF.

V gene TRBV6-6 combines with J gene TRBJ2-7; 9 bases fit TRBD2. V lost 2 bases and J lost 0; bases outside the gene matches: 5. Germline V CDR1 and CDR2: MNHNY, SVGAGI (reference sequence). The CDR3 consists of 16 residues. Written as DNA, the CDR3 is TGTGCCAGCAGTTACCCCGGCGGGGGGGGCTCCTACGAGCAGTACTTC. Protein: CASSYPGGGGSYEQYF.

The V and J genes are TRBV7-3 and TRBJ1-2; D possibly corresponds to TRBD1 (5 bases). Trimming cost V 2 bases and J 2 bases, with 9 bases left between them. The CDR3 is 14 amino acids. Germline loops: CDR1 SGHTA, CDR2 FQGTGA. The CDR3 loop is CASSLGPGNYGYTF. CDR3 nucleotides: TGTGCCAGCAGCTTAGGCCCAGGGAACTATGGCTACACCTTC.

V and J are TRBV3-1 and TRBJ2-1; D might be TRBD1 (5 bases). Near its end, the DNA agrees better with TRBJ2-7, so the J call may be wrong. Germline lookup yields CDR1 LGHDT and CDR2 YNNKEL (reference sequence). The CDR3 loop spans 14 amino acids. The CDR3 region is CASARQSSYNEQYF. As DNA, the CDR3 is TGTGCCAGCGCCCGACAGAGCTCCTACAATGAGCAGTACTTC.

About this clonotype: Its ends do not fully match the called genes, so a read error is possible. CDR3 region: CASSFRQGNEELFF. DNA of the CDR3: TGTGCCAGCAGTTTCAGGCAGGGAAATGAAGAACTGTTTTTT. This chain links TRBV12-3 or TRBV12-4 with TRBJ1-4; tentatively, D is TRBD1 (5 bases). The CDR3 runs to 14 residues.

This sequence joins TRBV29-1 and TRBJ2-4; D may be TRBD1 or TRBD2 (5 bases each). TRBJ2-7 explains the end of the DNA better; the J call may be wrong. Per germline, CDR1 SQVTM and CDR2 ANQGSEA. The CDR3 spans 15 residues. CDR3 sequence reads: CGTDGTPAFLYEQYF. In DNA, the CDR3 is TGCGGCACTGATGGGACGCCGGCCTTTCTCTACGAGCAGTACTTC.

The V gene is TRBV5-1, the J gene TRBJ2-7; 10 bases line up with TRBD1. Germline V gene lookup returns CDR1 SGHRS and CDR2 YFSETQ. This CDR3 is 14 amino acids long. J was trimmed by 7 bases and V by 4 bases; bases with no gene match: 8. The CDR3 is CASSRQGAWNEQYF. The CDR3 DNA follows: TGCGCCAGCAGCCGACAGGGGGCTTGGAATGAGCAGTACTTC.